This TCR beta chain comes out of a study of cytomegalovirus exposure and HLA in healthy donors. TCRdb's table, derived via immunoSEQ multiplex PCR, lists solely in-frame clones and lacks some. The sample comprises about 160,000 clones, roughly 91% of which are singletons, and just over 4% rests with the top ten. The CDR3 has 15 amino acids. The germline V gene has CDR1 ENHRY and CDR2 SYGVKD. With V trimmed by 4 bases and J by 0 bases, 5 bases remained unmatched. The sequenced sample consisted of PBMCs. This chain links TRBV10-3 with TRBJ2-7; TRBD1 matches at 8 bases. This receptor was identified in a man aged 18 to 30 in good health and CMV-seropositive. CDR3 nucleotide sequence: TGTGCCATCAGTGGCGCGGACAGGGTCTCCTACGAGCAGTACTTC. Amino acids: CAISGADRVSYEQYF.